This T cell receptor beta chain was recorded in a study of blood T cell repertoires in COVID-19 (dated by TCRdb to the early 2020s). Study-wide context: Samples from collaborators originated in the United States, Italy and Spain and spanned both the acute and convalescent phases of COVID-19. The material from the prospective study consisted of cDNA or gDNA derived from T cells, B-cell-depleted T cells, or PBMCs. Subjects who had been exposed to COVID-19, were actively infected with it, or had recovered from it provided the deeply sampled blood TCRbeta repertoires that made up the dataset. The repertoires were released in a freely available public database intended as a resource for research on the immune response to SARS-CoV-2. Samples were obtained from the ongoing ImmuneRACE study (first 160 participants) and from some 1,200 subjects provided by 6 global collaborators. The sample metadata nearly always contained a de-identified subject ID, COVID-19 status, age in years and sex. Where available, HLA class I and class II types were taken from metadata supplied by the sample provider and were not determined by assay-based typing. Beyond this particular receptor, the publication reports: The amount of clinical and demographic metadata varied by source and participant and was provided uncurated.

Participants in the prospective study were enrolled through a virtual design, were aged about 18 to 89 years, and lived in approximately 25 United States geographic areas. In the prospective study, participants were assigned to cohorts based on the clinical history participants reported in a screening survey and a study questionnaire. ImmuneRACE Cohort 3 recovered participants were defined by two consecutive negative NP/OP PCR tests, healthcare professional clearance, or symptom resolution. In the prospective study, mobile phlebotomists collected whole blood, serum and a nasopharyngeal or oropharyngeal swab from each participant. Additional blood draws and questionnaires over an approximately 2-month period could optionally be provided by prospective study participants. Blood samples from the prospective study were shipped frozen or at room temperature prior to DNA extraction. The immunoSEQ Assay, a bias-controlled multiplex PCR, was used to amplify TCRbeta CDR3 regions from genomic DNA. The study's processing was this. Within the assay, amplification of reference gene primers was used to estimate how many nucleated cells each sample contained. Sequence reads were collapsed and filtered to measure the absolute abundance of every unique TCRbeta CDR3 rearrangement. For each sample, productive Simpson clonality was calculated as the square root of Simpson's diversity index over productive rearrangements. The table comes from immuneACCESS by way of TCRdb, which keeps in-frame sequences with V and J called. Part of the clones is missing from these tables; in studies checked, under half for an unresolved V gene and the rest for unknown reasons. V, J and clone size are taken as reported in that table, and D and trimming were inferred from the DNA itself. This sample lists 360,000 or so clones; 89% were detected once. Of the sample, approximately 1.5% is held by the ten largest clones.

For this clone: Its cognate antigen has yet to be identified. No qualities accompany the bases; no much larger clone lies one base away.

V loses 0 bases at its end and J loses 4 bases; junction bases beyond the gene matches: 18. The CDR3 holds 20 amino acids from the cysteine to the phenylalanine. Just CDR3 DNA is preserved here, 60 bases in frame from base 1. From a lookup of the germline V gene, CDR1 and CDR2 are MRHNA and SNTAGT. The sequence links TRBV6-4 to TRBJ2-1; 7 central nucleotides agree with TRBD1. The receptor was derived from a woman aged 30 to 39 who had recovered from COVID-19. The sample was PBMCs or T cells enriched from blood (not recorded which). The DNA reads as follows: TGTGCCAGCAGTGACTCGGGGACAGCCATGGGGACCCCCGGGTACAATGAGCAGTTCTTC. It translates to CASSDSGTAMGTPGYNEQFF.